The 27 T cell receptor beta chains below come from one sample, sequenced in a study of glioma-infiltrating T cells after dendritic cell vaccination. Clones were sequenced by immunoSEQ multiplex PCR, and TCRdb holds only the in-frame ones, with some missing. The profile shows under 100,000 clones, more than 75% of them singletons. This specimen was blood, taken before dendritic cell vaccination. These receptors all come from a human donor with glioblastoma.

The CDR3 DNA is TGCGCCAGCAGCCCGGGACTAGCGGGACTCGTCACAGATACGCAGTATTTT. Translating gives CASSPGLAGLVTDTQYF. The chain has TRBV5-1 and TRBJ2-3; TRBD2 aligns across 13 bases. This CDR3 spans 17 amino acids. V gave up 4 bases and J gave up 2 bases; unmatched junction bases: 7. Germline V gene data show CDR1 as SGHRS and CDR2 as YFSETQ.

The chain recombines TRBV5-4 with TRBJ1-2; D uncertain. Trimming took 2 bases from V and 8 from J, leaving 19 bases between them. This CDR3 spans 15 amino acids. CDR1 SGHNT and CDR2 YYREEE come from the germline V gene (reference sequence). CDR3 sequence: CASSFPGRPEGGYTF. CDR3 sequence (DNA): TGTGCCAGCAGCTTCCCGGGGAGGCCAGAGGGCGGCTACACCTTC.

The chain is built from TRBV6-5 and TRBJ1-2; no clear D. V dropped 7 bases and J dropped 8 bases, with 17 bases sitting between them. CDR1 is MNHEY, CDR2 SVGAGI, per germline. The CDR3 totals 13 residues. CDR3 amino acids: CASTTNEGLGYTF. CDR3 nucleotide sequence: TGTGCCAGCACCACTAATGAGGGTCTGGGCTACACCTTC.

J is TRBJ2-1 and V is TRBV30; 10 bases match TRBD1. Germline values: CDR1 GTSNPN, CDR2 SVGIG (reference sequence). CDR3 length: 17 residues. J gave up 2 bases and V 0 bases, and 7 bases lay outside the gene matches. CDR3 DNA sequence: TGTGCCTGGAGTGTACGCTCCGGGACAGGGGCCTACAATGAGCAGTTCTTC. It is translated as CAWSVRSGTGAYNEQFF.

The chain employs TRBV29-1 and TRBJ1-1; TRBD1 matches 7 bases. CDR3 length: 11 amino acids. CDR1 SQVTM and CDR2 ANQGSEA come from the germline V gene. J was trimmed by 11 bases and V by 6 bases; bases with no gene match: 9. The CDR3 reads CSVQGAGGAFF. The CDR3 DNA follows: TGCAGCGTCCAAGGGGCAGGGGGGGCTTTCTTT.

This CDR3 reads CASSEPGQGPEAFF. In DNA form, the CDR3 reads TGTGCCAGCAGTGAACCGGGACAGGGACCTGAAGCTTTCTTT. This chain uses TRBV6-5 with TRBJ1-1, with 9 bases lining up with TRBD1. The CDR3 is made up of 14 amino acids. The J segment lost 6 bases and the V segment lost 5 bases, leaving 7 bases of the junction unmatched. Germline V gene data show CDR1 as MNHEY and CDR2 as SVGAGI.

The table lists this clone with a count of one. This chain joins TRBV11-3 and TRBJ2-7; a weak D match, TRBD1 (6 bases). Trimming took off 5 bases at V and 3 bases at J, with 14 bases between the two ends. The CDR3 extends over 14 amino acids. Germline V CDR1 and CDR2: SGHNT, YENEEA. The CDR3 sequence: CASSKYRESYEQYF. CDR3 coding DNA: TGTGCCAGCAGCAAGTACAGGGAGAGCTACGAGCAGTACTTC.

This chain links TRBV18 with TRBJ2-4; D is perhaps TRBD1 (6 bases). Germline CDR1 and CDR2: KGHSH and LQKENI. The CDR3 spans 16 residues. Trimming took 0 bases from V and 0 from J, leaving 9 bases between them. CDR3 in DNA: TGTGCCAGCTCACCACCGGGGGCACTAGCCAAAAACATTCAGTACTTC. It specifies CASSPPGALAKNIQYF.

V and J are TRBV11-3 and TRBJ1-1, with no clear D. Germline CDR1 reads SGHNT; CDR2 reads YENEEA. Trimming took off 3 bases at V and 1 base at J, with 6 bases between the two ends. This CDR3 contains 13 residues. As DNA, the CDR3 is TGTGCCAGCAGCTTCTCAGGGAACACTGAAGCTTTCTTT. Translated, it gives CASSFSGNTEAFF.

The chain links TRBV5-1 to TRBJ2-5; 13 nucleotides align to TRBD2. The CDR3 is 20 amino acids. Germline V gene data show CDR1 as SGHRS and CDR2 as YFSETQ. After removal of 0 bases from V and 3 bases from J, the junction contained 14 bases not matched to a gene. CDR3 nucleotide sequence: TGCGCCAGCAGCTTGGCCGCGTACGGGACTAGCGGGACAGGGGAAGAGACCCAGTACTTC. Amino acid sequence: CASSLAAYGTSGTGEETQYF. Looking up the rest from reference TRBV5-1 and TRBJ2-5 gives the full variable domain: KAGVTQTPRYLIKTRGQQVTLSCSPISGHRSVSWYQQTPGQGLQFLFEYFSETQRNKGNFPGRFSGRQFSNSRSEMNVSTLELGDSALYLCASSLAAYGTSGTGEETQYFGPGTRLLVL.

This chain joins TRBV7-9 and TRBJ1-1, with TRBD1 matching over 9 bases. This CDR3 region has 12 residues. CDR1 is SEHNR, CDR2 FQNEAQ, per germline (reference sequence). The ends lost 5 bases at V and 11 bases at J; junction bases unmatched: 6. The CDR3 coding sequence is TGTGCCAGCAGCCGGACAGGGGAGGGCGCTTTCTTT. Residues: CASSRTGEGAFF.

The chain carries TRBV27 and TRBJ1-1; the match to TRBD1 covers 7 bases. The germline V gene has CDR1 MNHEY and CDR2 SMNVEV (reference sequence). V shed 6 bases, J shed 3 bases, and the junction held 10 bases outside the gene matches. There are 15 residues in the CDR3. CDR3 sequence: CASSPDREYYTEAFF. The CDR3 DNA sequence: TGTGCCAGCAGCCCCGACAGGGAATATTACACTGAAGCTTTCTTT.

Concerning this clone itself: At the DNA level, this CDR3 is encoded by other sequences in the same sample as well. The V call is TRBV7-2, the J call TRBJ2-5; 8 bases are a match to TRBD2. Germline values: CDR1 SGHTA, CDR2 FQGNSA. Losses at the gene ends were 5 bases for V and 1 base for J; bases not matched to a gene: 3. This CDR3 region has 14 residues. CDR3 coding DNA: TGTGCCAGCAGCCCGGGGGGGGCCCAAGAGACCCAGTACTTC. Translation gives CASSPGGAQETQYF.

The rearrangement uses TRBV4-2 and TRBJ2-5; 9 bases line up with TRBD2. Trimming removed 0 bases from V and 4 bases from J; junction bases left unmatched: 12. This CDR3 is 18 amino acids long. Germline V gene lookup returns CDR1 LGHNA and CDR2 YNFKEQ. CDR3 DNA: TGTGCCAGCAGCCAAGATCCGTCGGGGGCGGGGGGGCGAGAGACCCAGTACTTC. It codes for CASSQDPSGAGGRETQYF.

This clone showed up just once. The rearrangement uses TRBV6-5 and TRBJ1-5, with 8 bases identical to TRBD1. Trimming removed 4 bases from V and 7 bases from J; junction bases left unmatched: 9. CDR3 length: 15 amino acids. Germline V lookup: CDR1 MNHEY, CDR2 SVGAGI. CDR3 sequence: CASSFAGTGEQPQHF. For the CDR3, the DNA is TGTGCCAGCAGTTTCGCCGGGACAGGTGAACAGCCCCAGCATTTT.

The chain's CDR3 is CASTIDGQGRETQYF. The CDR3 DNA follows: TGTGCCAGCACCATTGACGGACAGGGTCGAGAGACCCAGTACTTC. V is TRBV5-6 and J is TRBJ2-5, with 8 bases aligning to TRBD1. The germline V gene encodes CDR1 SGHDT and CDR2 YYEEEE. The CDR3 runs 15 residues. J gave up 4 bases and V 6 bases, and 11 bases lay outside the gene matches.

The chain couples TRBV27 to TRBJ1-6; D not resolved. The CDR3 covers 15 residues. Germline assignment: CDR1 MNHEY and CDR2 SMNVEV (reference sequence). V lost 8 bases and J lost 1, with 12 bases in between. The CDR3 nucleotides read TGTGCCAGCGGTTATACGGGGTCCTATAATTCACCCCTCCACTTT. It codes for CASGYTGSYNSPLHF.

The CDR3 loop reads CASSQVVSSGANVLTF. The CDR3 DNA follows: TGCGCCAGCAGCCAAGTGGTCAGCTCTGGGGCCAACGTCCTGACTTTC. The chain is built from TRBV4-3 and TRBJ2-6; no clear D gene. Germline V gene data show CDR1 as LGHNA and CDR2 as YSLEER. The V gene lost 1 base and the J gene lost 0 bases, with 7 bases spanning the gap. The CDR3 consists of 16 residues.

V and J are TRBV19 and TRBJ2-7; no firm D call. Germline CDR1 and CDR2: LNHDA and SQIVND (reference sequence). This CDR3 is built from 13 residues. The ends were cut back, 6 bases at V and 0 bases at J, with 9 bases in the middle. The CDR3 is CASRSPSSYEQYF. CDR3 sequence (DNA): TGTGCCAGTAGGTCCCCGAGCTCCTACGAGCAGTACTTC.

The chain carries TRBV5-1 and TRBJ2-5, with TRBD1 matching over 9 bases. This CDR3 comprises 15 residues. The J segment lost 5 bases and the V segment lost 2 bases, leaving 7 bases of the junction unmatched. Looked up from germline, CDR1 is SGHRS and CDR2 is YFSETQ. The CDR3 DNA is TGCGCCAGCAGCTTACAGGGGGCTTTCGGGGAGACCCAGTACTTC. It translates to CASSLQGAFGETQYF.

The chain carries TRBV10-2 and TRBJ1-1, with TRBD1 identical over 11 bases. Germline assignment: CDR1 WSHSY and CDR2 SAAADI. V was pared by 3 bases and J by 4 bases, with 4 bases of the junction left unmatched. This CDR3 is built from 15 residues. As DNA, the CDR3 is TGCGCCAGCAGTGATAGGGACAGGGGGGCCACTGAAGCTTTCTTT. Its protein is CASSDRDRGATEAFF.

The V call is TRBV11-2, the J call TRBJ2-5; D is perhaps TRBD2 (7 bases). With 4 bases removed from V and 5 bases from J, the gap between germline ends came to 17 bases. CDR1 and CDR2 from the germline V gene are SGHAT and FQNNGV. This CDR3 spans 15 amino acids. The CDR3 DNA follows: TGTGCCAGCAGCTCAACTAGGGGGGGGCGGGAGACCCAGTACTTC. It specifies CASSSTRGGRETQYF.

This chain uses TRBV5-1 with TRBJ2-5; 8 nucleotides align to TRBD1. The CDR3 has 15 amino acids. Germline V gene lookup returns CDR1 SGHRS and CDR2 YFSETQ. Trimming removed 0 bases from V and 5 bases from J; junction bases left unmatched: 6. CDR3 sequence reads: CASSLADRAEETQYF. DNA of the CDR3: TGCGCCAGCAGCTTGGCGGACAGGGCGGAGGAGACCCAGTACTTC.

DNA of the CDR3: TGTGCCAGTAGAAGCGAGGGGGGGCGCTTCACTGAAGCTTTCTTT. Its translation is CASRSEGGRFTEAFF. The chain recombines TRBV19 with TRBJ1-1; D is perhaps TRBD1 (6 bases). The CDR3 consists of 15 residues. V lost 6 bases to trimming and J lost 4 bases, with 18 bases between them. The germline gives CDR1 LNHDA, CDR2 SQIVND (reference sequence).

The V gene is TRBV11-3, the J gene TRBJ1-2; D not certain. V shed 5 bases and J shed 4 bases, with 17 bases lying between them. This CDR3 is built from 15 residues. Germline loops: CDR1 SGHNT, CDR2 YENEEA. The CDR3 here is CASSPFPQSVYGYTF. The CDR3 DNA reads TGTGCCAGCAGCCCCTTCCCACAGTCGGTCTATGGCTACACCTTC. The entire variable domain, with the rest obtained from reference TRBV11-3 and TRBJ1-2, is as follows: EAGVVQSPRYKIIEKKQPVAFWCNPISGHNTLYWYLQNLGQGPELLIRYENEEAVDDSQLPKDRFSAERLKGVDSTLKIQPAELGDSAVYLCASSPFPQSVYGYTFGSGTRLTVV.

The CDR3 sequence: CASSFRQEKAFF. CDR3 coding DNA: TGTGCCAGCAGCTTCAGACAGGAAAAAGCTTTCTTT. The J gene is TRBJ1-1, the V gene TRBV6-1, with D maybe TRBD1 (6 bases). Germline V gives CDR1 MNHNS, CDR2 SASEGT. The CDR3 is 12 amino acids. V gave up 6 bases and J gave up 9 bases, with 14 bases separating them.

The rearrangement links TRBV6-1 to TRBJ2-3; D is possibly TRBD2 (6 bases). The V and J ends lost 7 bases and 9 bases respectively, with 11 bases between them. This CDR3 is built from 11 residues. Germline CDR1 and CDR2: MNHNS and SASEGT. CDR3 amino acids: CASMGTATQYF. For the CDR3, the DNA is TGTGCCAGCATGGGGACTGCCACGCAGTATTTT.